This entry lists 24 T cell receptor beta chains sequenced from one sample in a study of Ad26.COV2.S vaccination and SARS-CoV-2 variants. The sample's treatment: 15 to 20 received Ad26.COV2.S at low or high dose, single or two shots; 5 received placebo; per-sample allocation not given. The samples were gathered on day 63 after the first injection of vaccine or placebo. The repertoire was sequenced with immunoSEQ multiplex PCR; TCRdb's copy has only in-frame clones and lacks some. The table records 430,000 or so clones, more than 80% of them present only once. Sequenced material: peripheral blood, taken in a trial of Ad26.COV2.S vaccine versus placebo. These receptors came from a person between 18 and 59 years old who received the Ad26.COV2.S COVID-19 vaccine or a placebo.

Concerning this clone: A read error may account for a junction end that differs from germline. This sequence joins TRBV7-7 and TRBJ2-1; 8 positions match TRBD2. This CDR3 contains 15 residues. The germline V gene has CDR1 SSHAT and CDR2 FNYEAQ (reference sequence). This CDR3 reads CASSQGTSSYNEQFF. The CDR3 bases are TGTGCTAGCAGCCAAGGGACTAGCTCCTACAATGAGCAGTTCTTC. Full variable domain (outside the CDR3, taken from reference TRBV7-7 and TRBJ2-1): GAGVSQSPRYKVTKRGQDVTLRCDPISSHATLYWYQQALGQGPEFLTYFNYEAQPDKSGLPSDRFSAERPEGSISTLTIQRTEQRDSAMYRCASSQGTSSYNEQFFGPGTRLTVL.

This rearrangement joins TRBV5-1 to TRBJ2-3; D not certain. This CDR3 contains 14 residues. Germline V gene sequence: CDR1 SGHRS, CDR2 YFSETQ. V lost 0 bases, J lost 2 bases, and 7 bases lay in between. The CDR3 here is CASSLGRPTDTQYF. Here the CDR3 DNA reads TGCGCCAGCAGCTTGGGGCGACCCACAGATACGCAGTATTTT.

The chain combines TRBV6-5 with TRBJ2-7; D is unresolved. V gave up 2 bases and J gave up 0 bases, with 8 bases separating them. Germline lookup yields CDR1 MNHEY and CDR2 SVGAGI. The length of the CDR3 is 14 residues. The CDR3 nucleotides read TGTGCCAGCAGTTACAGGCGGAGCTCCTACGAGCAGTACTTC. Protein product: CASSYRRSSYEQYF.

The J gene is TRBJ1-6, the V gene TRBV5-4; weak D call: TRBD1 (6 bases). The V end was cut by 3 bases, the J end by 4 bases, with 8 bases between. This CDR3 has 14 amino acids. Germline lookup yields CDR1 SGHNT and CDR2 YYREEE (reference sequence). This CDR3 is CASSSTGYNSPLHF. As DNA, the CDR3 is TGTGCCAGCAGCTCGACAGGTTATAATTCACCCCTCCACTTT.

CDR3 sequence (DNA): TGTGCCAGCTCACCATCGTCTCCGGGAGGAGGAACAGATACGCAGTATTTT. Its translation: CASSPSSPGGGTDTQYF. The chain joins TRBV18 to TRBJ2-3; 7 positions match TRBD2. CDR1 and CDR2 from the germline V gene are KGHSH and LQKENI. The CDR3 covers 17 residues. Trimming cost V 2 bases and J 3 bases; bases outside gene matches: 11.

The chain combines TRBV18 with TRBJ2-3, with 7 bases aligning to TRBD1. The germline V gene encodes CDR1 KGHSH and CDR2 LQKENI. The CDR3 has 14 amino acids. J gave up 5 bases and V 6 bases, and 8 bases lay outside the gene matches. Here the CDR3 reads CASSPNRGKDTQYF. As DNA, the CDR3 is TGTGCCAGCTCGCCCAACAGGGGCAAAGATACGCAGTATTTT.

The chain combines TRBV9 with TRBJ2-7; TRBD1 is a possible D gene (5 bases). In germline, CDR1 is SGDLS, CDR2 YYNGEE. The CDR3 contains 15 residues. V lost 2 bases to trimming and J lost 2 bases, with 14 bases between them. The CDR3 region has the DNA TGTGCCAGCAGCGTCTCGGGCCAGGGAACCTACGAGCAGTACTTC. It specifies CASSVSGQGTYEQYF.

This chain joins TRBV6-5 and TRBJ1-1; weak D call: TRBD1 (6 bases). V was pared by 7 bases and J by 6 bases, with 18 bases between. CDR1 is MNHEY and CDR2 is SVGAGI in the germline V gene. The CDR3 extends over 14 amino acids. Written as DNA, the CDR3 is TGTGCCAGCATCTCAAGACAGGCTTTCTCTGAAGCTTTCTTT. Translation: CASISRQAFSEAFF.

For this clone: A read error may account for a junction end that differs from germline. The same CDR3 is also encoded by other DNA sequences in this sample. This sequence joins TRBV14 and TRBJ2-7, with 15 bases fitting TRBD2. The CDR3 is 18 residues long. CDR1 SGHDN and CDR2 FVKESK come from the germline V gene. CDR3 nucleotide sequence: TGTGCCAGCAGCCACCCCATGGGGACTAGCGGGAGGTTCTACGAACAGTACTTC. The encoded protein is CASSHPMGTSGRFYEQYF.

This clone was detected only once. The CDR3: CASSPSVRTSGTNSYEQYF. CDR3 nucleotides: TGCGCCAGCAGCCCTTCTGTAAGGACTAGCGGAACAAACTCCTACGAGCAGTACTTC. V usage is TRBV4-3 and J usage is TRBJ2-7; 10 positions agree with TRBD2. V trimming: 4 bases; J trimming: 0 bases; junction bases outside the gene matches: 15. CDR3 length: 19 amino acids. CDR1 is LGHNA and CDR2 is YSLEER in the germline V gene.

This clone showed up just once. The chain is built from TRBV19 and TRBJ2-7; D may be TRBD1 or TRBD2 (5 bases each). The CDR3 has 15 residues. The V gene lost 3 bases and the J gene lost 3 bases, with 15 bases spanning the gap. Germline values: CDR1 LNHDA, CDR2 SQIVND (reference sequence). CDR3 DNA: TGTGCCAGTAGTATTTTTCGGGCAGGGAGCTACGAGCAGTACTTC. This gives the protein CASSIFRAGSYEQYF.

The gene calls are TRBV18 and TRBJ2-7, with a tentative D call TRBD1 (6 bases). Germline V lookup: CDR1 KGHSH, CDR2 LQKENI. The CDR3 has 15 amino acids. Trimming left V 2 bases short and J 4 bases short, with 15 bases between. CDR3: CASSPNLGQIYEQYF. The CDR3 DNA is TGTGCCAGCTCACCAAATCTCGGACAGATATACGAGCAGTACTTC. Filled out from reference TRBV18 and TRBJ2-7, the complete variable domain reads NAGVMQNPRHLVRRRGQEARLRCSPMKGHSHVYWYRQLPEEGLKFMVYLQKENIIDESGMPKERFSAEFPKEGPSILRIQQVVRGDSAAYFCASSPNLGQIYEQYFGPGTRLTVT.

The chain has TRBV12-3 or TRBV12-4 and TRBJ1-6; D gene unclear. CDR3 length equals 13 residues. V gave up 3 bases and J gave up 5 bases, with 5 bases separating them. CDR3 nucleotide sequence: TGTGCCAGCAGTTTTGGTGATAATTCACCCCTCCACTTT. Amino acids: CASSFGDNSPLHF.

The rearrangement links TRBV27 to TRBJ2-5; weak D call: TRBD2 (5 bases). CDR1 is MNHEY, CDR2 SMNVEV, per germline (reference sequence). Trimming removed 0 bases at V and 5 bases at J, with 7 bases between. The CDR3 totals 13 residues. The CDR3 here is CASSLSWRETQYF. For the CDR3, the DNA is TGTGCCAGCAGTTTATCGTGGAGGGAGACCCAGTACTTC.

The chain uses TRBV7-9 and TRBJ1-6; 7 positions agree with TRBD1. J gave up 8 bases and V 2 bases, and 9 bases lay outside the gene matches. Per germline, CDR1 SEHNR and CDR2 FQNEAQ (reference sequence). The CDR3 has 16 residues. In DNA, the CDR3 is TGTGCCAGCAGCTTATTTCTGGGACAGACTTATTCACCCCTCCACTTT. Translation gives CASSLFLGQTYSPLHF.

This chain uses TRBV27 with TRBJ2-7, with D maybe TRBD2 (5 bases). The germline V gene has CDR1 MNHEY and CDR2 SMNVEV (reference sequence). Trimming removed 3 bases at V and 4 bases at J, with 10 bases between. This CDR3 comprises 13 residues. This chain's CDR3 is CASSLFTGYEQYF. The DNA for the CDR3 is TGTGCCAGCAGTTTGTTTACGGGGTACGAGCAGTACTTC.

The CDR3 DNA is TGTGCCAGCAGCGTAGGAATAGCGGGTAGCACAGATACGCAGTATTTT. Protein product: CASSVGIAGSTDTQYF. The chain combines TRBV9 with TRBJ2-3; 7 bases agree with TRBD2. Germline assignment: CDR1 SGDLS and CDR2 YYNGEE. The length of the CDR3 is 16 residues. With 0 bases clipped from V and 0 bases from J, the junction kept 4 bases outside the gene matches.

This chain links TRBV5-1 with TRBJ2-3; TRBD2 agrees at 10 bases. Per the germline V gene, CDR1 is SGHRS and CDR2 is YFSETQ. CDR3 length: 16 amino acids. With V trimmed by 0 bases and J by 5 bases, 6 bases remained unmatched. CDR3: CASSLAASGSGDTQYF. CDR3 coding DNA: TGCGCCAGCAGCTTGGCGGCTAGCGGGAGTGGAGATACGCAGTATTTT.

The chain uses TRBV7-9 and TRBJ2-1, with 9 bases fitting TRBD2. The CDR3 covers 14 residues. V lost 5 bases and J lost 7; bases outside the gene matches: 6. Germline V lookup: CDR1 SEHNR, CDR2 FQNEAQ (reference sequence). CDR3 region: CASSRSGSRNEQFF. In DNA form, the CDR3 reads TGTGCCAGCAGCCGTAGCGGGAGTCGGAATGAGCAGTTCTTC.

The J gene is TRBJ1-2, the V gene TRBV27, with TRBD1 identical over 9 bases. The trim removed 4 bases at V and 3 bases at J, leaving 9 bases unmatched. The germline V gene has CDR1 MNHEY and CDR2 SMNVEV (reference sequence). The CDR3 has 16 residues. The CDR3 reads CASSSTGQGRHYGYTF. The CDR3 DNA follows: TGTGCCAGCAGTTCCACGGGACAGGGCCGACACTATGGCTACACCTTC.

This sequence joins TRBV6-5 and TRBJ2-7, with TRBD2 identical over 12 bases. Trimming cost V 6 bases and J 6 bases; bases outside gene matches: 6. This CDR3 has 14 residues. Looked up from germline, CDR1 is MNHEY and CDR2 is SVGAGI. The chain's CDR3 is CASSHTSGRSEQYF. The CDR3 DNA reads TGTGCCAGCAGCCACACTAGCGGGAGGTCCGAGCAGTACTTC.

The rearrangement joins TRBV6-2 or TRBV6-3 to TRBJ2-2; 9 bases line up with TRBD2. CDR1 is MNHEY, CDR2 SVGEGT, per germline. The trim removed 4 bases at V and 6 bases at J, leaving 3 bases unmatched. This CDR3 has 14 amino acids. The DNA for the CDR3 is TGTGCCAGCAGTTTCGCGGGAGGGCCCGGGGAGCTGTTTTTT. It codes for CASSFAGGPGELFF.

This rearrangement joins TRBV7-3 to TRBJ2-3; D call uncertain. The CDR3 is 13 residues long. Germline values: CDR1 SGHTA, CDR2 FQGTGA. Trimming pared 0 bases from V and 4 bases from J, leaving 5 bases between. In DNA, the CDR3 is TGTGCCAGCAGCTTAACAGCGCCAGATACGCAGTATTTT. It translates to CASSLTAPDTQYF.

The chain links TRBV2 to TRBJ1-6; D gene uncertain. The CDR3 length is 13 residues. Trimming removed 0 bases from V and 7 bases from J, with 4 bases in between. CDR1 SNHLY and CDR2 FYNNEI come from the germline V gene. The CDR3 DNA reads TGTGCCAGCAGTGAAGCCGGGAATTCACCCCTCCACTTT. It specifies CASSEAGNSPLHF. The variable domain in full, with the rest retrieved from reference TRBV2 and TRBJ1-6, is EPEVTQTPSHQVTQMGQEVILRCVPISNHLYFYWYRQILGQKVEFLVSFYNNEISEKSEIFDDQFSVERPDGSNFTLKIRSTKLEDSAMYFCASSEAGNSPLHFGNGTRLTVT.